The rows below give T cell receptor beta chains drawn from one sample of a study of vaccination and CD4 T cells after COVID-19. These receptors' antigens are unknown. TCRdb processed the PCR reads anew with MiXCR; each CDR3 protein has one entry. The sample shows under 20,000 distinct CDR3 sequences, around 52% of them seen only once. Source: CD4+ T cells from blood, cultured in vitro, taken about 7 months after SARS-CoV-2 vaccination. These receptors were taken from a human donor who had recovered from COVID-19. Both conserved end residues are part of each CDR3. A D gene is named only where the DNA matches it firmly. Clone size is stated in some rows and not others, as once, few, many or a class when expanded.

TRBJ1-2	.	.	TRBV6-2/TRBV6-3	TGTGCCAGCAGTTACTACGGGACAACTGGCTACACCTTC	CASSYYGTTGYTF
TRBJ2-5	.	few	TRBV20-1	TGCAGTGCCGTAGGGGAGACCCAGTACTTC	CSAVGETQYF
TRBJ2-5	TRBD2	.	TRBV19	TGTGCCAGTAGTATCGGCGGGGGTGCGGAGACCCAGTACTTC	CASSIGGGAETQYF
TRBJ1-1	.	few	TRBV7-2	TGTGCCAGCAGCTGGGCTGGTGCCCCTGAAGCTTTCTTT	CASSWAGAPEAFF
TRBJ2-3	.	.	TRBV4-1	TGCGCCAGCAGCCGAGGAGGGGATACGCAGTATTTT	CASSRGGDTQYF
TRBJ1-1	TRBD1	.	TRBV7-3	TGTGCCAGCAGCCAAACCGGGACAGGGGTGGCTTTCTTT	CASSQTGTGVAFF
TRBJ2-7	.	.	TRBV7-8	TGTGCCAGCAGCTTAGCCGCTCGAAGGGGCTACGAGCAGTACTTC	CASSLAARRGYEQYF
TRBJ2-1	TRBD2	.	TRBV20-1	TGCAGTGCCGGCGGGACTAGCGGGAGTAGTGAGCAGTTCTTC	CSAGGTSGSSEQFF
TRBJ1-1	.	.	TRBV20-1	TGCAGTGCCCGGGACGGGGGCGCGAGGCCTGAAGCTTTCTTT	CSARDGGARPEAFF
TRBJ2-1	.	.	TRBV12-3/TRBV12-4	TGTGCCAGCAGTCGACAGGAGGGTCCTAAGCAGTTCTTC	CASSRQEGPKQFF
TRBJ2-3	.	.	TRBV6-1	TGTGCCACCTCCCAAAGCAGGGGAACGCAGTATTTT	CATSQSRGTQYF
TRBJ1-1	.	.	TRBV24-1	TGTGCCACCAGTACTGTCGCCACCAGGGCTTTCTTT	CATSTVATRAFF
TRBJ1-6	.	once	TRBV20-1	TGCAGTGCGAGTCGGGACACACATTCACCCCTCCACTTT	CSASRDTHSPLHF
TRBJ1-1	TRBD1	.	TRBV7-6	TGTGCCAGCAGCTTTCCGGCTGACGGGACAGGGAGTTCGGTATTACCATCGGGCACTGAAGCTTTCTTT	CASSFPADGTGSSVLPSGTEAFF
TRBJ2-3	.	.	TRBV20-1	TGCAGTGCTAGAGATCTCATCCCAGATACGCAGTATTTT	CSARDLIPDTQYF
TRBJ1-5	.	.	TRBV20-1	TGCAGCGCCTTAGGGACCGCCGAAGATAGCAATCAGCCCCAGCATTTT	CSALGTAEDSNQPQHF
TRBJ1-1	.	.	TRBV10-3	TGTGCCAGCAGTTCGCCCCGCCGGGGCGGTACTGAAGCTTTCTTT	CASSSPRRGGTEAFF
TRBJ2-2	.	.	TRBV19	TGTGCCAGTACCCCGTTCGCCGGACCCGGGGAGCTGTTTTTT	CASTPFAGPGELFF
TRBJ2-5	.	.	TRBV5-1	TGCGCCAGCAGCTTGTTTGCTGGGGAGACCCAGTACTTC	CASSLFAGETQYF
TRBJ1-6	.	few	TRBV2	TGTGCCAGCAGTGAAACTCCGGTCGGTTCACCCCTCCACTTT	CASSETPVGSPLHF